The present T cell receptor beta chain was sequenced within a study of neurological immune-mediated disorders. One entry per CDR3 protein, called by TCRdb with MiXCR from the 5' RACE reads. The sample includes approximately 66,000 distinct CDR3 sequences, less than 5.5% of them seen just once. This CDR3 contains 15 residues. Germline lookup yields CDR1 MNHNS and CDR2 SASEGT. Trimming left V 1 base short and J 4 bases short, with 10 bases between. This clonotype was picked up many times. Sample: PBMCs. This sequence originates from a man aged 25 to 40 with multiple sclerosis. The V gene is TRBV6-1, the J gene TRBJ2-2; D unresolved. The CDR3 DNA is TGTGCCAGCAGTGAAGTTAGAACGTTCACCGGGGAGCTGTTTTTT. Translating it yields CASSEVRTFTGELFF.